This entry is about one T cell receptor beta chain. This clone was seen only a few times. Its antigen has not been determined. One base away there is no much larger clone; base qualities are not given. The library was obtained by the immunoSEQ multiplex PCR assay. For the multiplex PCR, a mixture combining 60 forward primers for TCR Vbeta segments and 13 reverse primers for TCR Jbeta segments was used. Amplification of the CDR3 region of rearranged TCR beta genes was performed with a multiplex PCR assay on genomic DNA. On the Illumina HiSeq System, the amplified TCR beta libraries were sequenced as 87-base-pair reads. As for the authors' bioinformatics: Across the roughly 640 repertoires, a later analysis counted some 80 million unique TCR beta chains, 8.5 million to 12 million of which were shared by at least two donors. To remove PCR and sequencing errors, raw reads were error-corrected and collapsed into unique sequences using a nearest-neighbor algorithm that merged closely related sequences. CDR3 sequences were aligned to IMGT reference sequences to assign V, D and J gene segments. For a sequence to be retained, at least a six-nucleotide match to both a V gene segment and a J gene segment was required. Rearrangements were classified as productive when the CDR3 lacked stop codons and remained in frame with V and J, and all other rearrangements were classified as non-productive. Following IMGT convention, CDR3 was defined as the stretch from the second conserved V-encoded cysteine up to the conserved J-encoded phenylalanine. In an earlier analysis of roughly 580 of the donors, sequences lacking an unambiguous match to a single V gene segment were excluded. An earlier analysis of some 610 of the donors called V segments functional above 56.7% productive rearrangements and segregating when the between-donor standard deviation exceeded 5%. A statistical classification framework was built to diagnose cytomegalovirus status from the catalog of TCR beta chain sequences. V and J gene assignment, in a later analysis, came from comparing TCR nucleotide sequences with IMGT/GENE-DB human TR gene sequences. A later analysis assigned CDR3 sequences and most-parsimonious VDJ recombination scenarios with the TCRdist pipeline. A later analysis defined each TCR beta chain by its CDR3 amino acid sequence plus V-gene family, and excluded reads lacking a unique V-gene family. As a way to deal with suspected cross-contamination and a sequencing artifact, a later analysis dropped 500 to 700 nucleotide sequences that were highly shared and had low generation probability. A later analysis calculated a clonal expansion index for each public chain from normalized within-repertoire ranks of inferred template counts. A later analysis computed generation probabilities with a VDJ recombination model fitted to out-of-frame rearrangements, and checked the results against IGoR. A later analysis scored TCR-TCR, TCR-HLA and TCR-CMV co-occurrence with hypergeometric tests, applying a repertoire-size bias correction to TCR pairs. In a later analysis, false discovery rates were estimated by permuting HLA or CMV assignments 20 times. In a later analysis, co-occurring TCRs were grouped with DBSCAN, and TCRdist sequence similarity was added when clustering was performed within HLA-allele-positive subsets. For co-occurrence clustering, repertoires with fewer than 30,000 or more than 120,000 public chains were excluded, along with five repertoires with anomalous nucleotide sharing. TCRdb limited this immuneACCESS table to in-frame rearrangements with V and J called. A share of clones is missing; checked studies link under half to unresolved V genes, and the rest is unexplained. The V and J calls and clone size are taken from that table; D and trimming were inferred from the DNA. The sample has fewer than 150,000 clones on record, more than 75% of them singletons. The ten biggest clones cover 2.2% of the sample.

This record comes from a study of cytomegalovirus exposure and HLA in healthy donors (dated by TCRdb to 2017 to 2019). Study-wide context: According to an earlier analysis of a few hundred of the donors, 150 million to 200 million T cells yielded roughly 110 million unique TCR beta sequences and about 300 Gb of sequence data. All discovery cohort repertoires had been generated on a single sequencing platform. Among almost 400 genotyped donors of the cohort, an average of around 240,000 unique TCR beta nucleotide sequences were sequenced per donor, approximately 20% of them non-productive. Several DR-DQ haplotypes were handled as single units for association and clustering because linkage in the cohort was strong. To study patterns of TCR occurrence, a later analysis re-analyzed previously published TCR beta repertoires from 666 donors and added high-resolution HLA genotyping. To predict cytomegalovirus infection status, the study brought together high-throughput TCR immunosequencing, statistical association of individual TCRs with disease status, and machine learning. Typing coverage differed by locus: A, B, C, DRB1 and DQB1 were typed in about 620-630 donors, DQA1 in 522, DPA1 in around 610, and DPB1 in 450 to 480. Class I and class II HLA loci were covered by the typing at four-digit resolution. The genetic ancestry cluster associated with self-reported Caucasian donors included around 76% of the roughly 400 genotyped donors. In addition to the first cohort of several hundred subjects, a separate validation cohort of 120 different subjects was used. Genome-wide SNP genotypes for about 65% of the 666 donors were used in a later genetic analysis, which treated that subset as a discovery cohort. The later analysis used no new phenotypic data to find candidate immune exposures, relying instead on TCR beta sequences and their occurrence across donors. The study profiled the T cell repertoires of hundreds of subjects by immunosequencing and related them to cytomegalovirus serostatus. Alongside the repertoire data, information on donor age, sex, ethnicity and CMV serostatus was compiled. Around 330 gigabases of sequencing data and approximately 92 million unique TCR sequences made up an early release that covered several hundred HLA-typed donors. The study was designed to test whether signatures of past pathogen exposure could be identified by cataloging public T cell receptors. In an earlier analysis of about 590 of the donors, high-throughput TCR beta sequencing was used to judge whether each TCR beta V gene segment behaved as functional or pseudogenic.

CDR1 and CDR2, per the germline V gene, are MNHEY and SVGAGI. The junction shows trimming of 6 bases on V and 8 bases on J, and the gene matches do not reach 11 bases of it. The CDR3 numbers 15 residues from cysteine through phenylalanine. Only the CDR3 part of the read is kept: 45 bases, read in frame from the first base. The cohort consisted of 600 to 750 healthy bone marrow donors. At the time of sampling, all cohort members were nominally healthy, though unrecorded immune exposures were likely present. The donor tested CMV seronegative, placing the donor among the 350 to 400 seronegative members of the cohort. Every donor gave a peripheral blood sample, and the peripheral blood mononuclear cells from that sample were used for TCR beta sequencing. The Qiagen DNeasy Blood Extraction Kit was used to extract genomic DNA from the blood cell samples. Points the paper makes about the study in general: The earlier analysis of approximately 590 of the donors excluded roughly 17 rarely observed V segments, including chromosome 9 orphons, because counts were too low. According to the authors, the approach could potentially be generalized to other disease states and immunological phenotypes. In a later analysis, HLA-associated TCR beta chains were found to be more clonally expanded and to have lower generation probabilities than equally common non-associated chains. For the cohort, immune exposure information was limited to CMV serostatus. HLA typing was unavailable for some donors at each locus, so association tests used only the typed subset. A further reported finding was that TCR beta sequences accurately predicted the HLA-A and HLA-B alleles for most subjects in the first cohort. At a false discovery rate of 0.05, a later analysis linked some 17,000 TCR beta sequences to specific HLA alleles. While some public TCRs were present in many individuals, most TCR sequences turned up only very rarely across donors. In vitro tests confirmed that a few of the cytomegalovirus-associated TCR beta chains recognize cytomegalovirus antigens. The 87-base-pair reads could not distinguish some IMGT-functional V segments, including TRBV6-2 and TRBV6-3, so those segments were excluded. The classifier was reported to diagnose cytomegalovirus status with high specificity and sensitivity in both the original and validation cohorts. Sequencing depth was assumed to be roughly uniform across donors in the presence/absence analyses, though that assumption may not hold. Strong co-occurrence of HLA alleles, especially DR and DQ, made assigning TCR associations to individual alleles difficult. Only TCR beta chains were sequenced in this cohort, and the absence of alpha or paired-chain data limited detectable features. A later genetic analysis associated a missense DCLRE1C variant with V-gene and J-gene trimming of TCR beta chains, and an independent cohort replicated the association. The study listed 164 TCR beta chains as associated with cytomegalovirus. In an earlier analysis of over 550 of the donors, most TCR beta V segments were observed in productive rearrangements about 87% or about 30% of the time, broadly matching IMGT annotations. A later genetic analysis reported fewer N-insertions in productive TCRs among donors in an Asian-associated ancestry cluster than the approximately 700-donor mean. In a later analysis, the rate of TCR association differed among HLA loci, with DRB1 alleles having the most associated TCRs and HLA-C alleles having the fewest. A group of highly shared sequence variants was considered likely to be a technical artifact of the sequencing pipeline. Correlated functional status among segregating V segments might be attributable to linkage disequilibrium, but an unknown experimental factor could not be ruled out. Most CMV-associated TCR beta chains appeared to be HLA-restricted in a later analysis, and the HLA associations seemed to be driven largely by CMV exposure. In a later analysis, several top co-occurrence clusters were reported to appear linked to parvovirus B19, influenza, CMV and Epstein-Barr virus.

The chain is encoded by TRBV6-5 joined to TRBJ1-4, with 8 bases aligning to TRBD1. The receptor was derived from a man aged 25-40 years in good health and CMV-seronegative. Sequenced material: PBMCs. The DNA sequence reads TGTGCCAGCAGATCTTACAGGGGGAGCGTAGAAAAACTGTTTTTT. It encodes CASRSYRGSVEKLFF.